Listed below are T cell receptor beta chains from one sample, sequenced in a study of blood T cell repertoires in COVID-19. Sequencing was performed with immunoSEQ multiplex PCR; in TCRdb, only in-frame clones are kept and a portion is missing. The sample holds more than 85,000 clones; around four fifths are singletons and the top ten take about a tenth. Input material: peripheral blood. Receptors originate from a man in his forties with active or convalescent COVID-19. The conserved cysteine and the conserved F or W are not part of the CDR3 here. Each record gives: J gene, V gene, CDR3 protein.

>TRBJ2-1|TRBV30
AWSVGTSGGSHEQF
>TRBJ2-7|TRBV29-1
SVVAGINEQY
>TRBJ1-1|TRBV9
ASSVGVPGRGEAF
>TRBJ2-1|TRBV7-3
ATPGGGGAGEQF
>TRBJ1-1|TRBV6-6
ASSYQGHAF
>TRBJ2-5|TRBV9
ASSVQDRAGETQY
>TRBJ1-2|TRBV6-6
ASSSAGNYGYT
>TRBJ1-4|TRBV7-9
ASSPDRWNEKLF
>TRBJ2-5|TRBV5-6
ASFVRGAGETQY
>TRBJ2-2|TRBV5-1
ASSKGQANTGELF
>TRBJ1-2|TRBV7-2
ASSLADRDSGYT
>TRBJ2-5|TRBV12-3/TRBV12-4
ASSLRETQY
>TRBJ2-6|TRBV4-1
ASSQDKRTRALSGANVLT
>TRBJ1-1|TRBV12-3/TRBV12-4
ATTQGYTEAF
>TRBJ2-7|TRBV6-6
ASSYSCVQGCEQY
>TRBJ1-1|TRBV5-5
ASSLAARVNTEAF
>TRBJ2-7|TRBV30
AWTGATYEQY
>TRBJ1-5|TRBV7-9
ASSAGTGDQPQH
>TRBJ2-1|TRBV7-6
ASSSDVGRGPNEQF
>TRBJ1-4|TRBV7-8
ASSTSPGQGEEKLF
>TRBJ1-2|TRBV19
ATADPQGDYGYT
>TRBJ1-5|TRBV6-2/TRBV6-3
ASSYPQGGHSSNQPQH
>TRBJ2-5|TRBV5-1
ASSYYGQGAMETQY
>TRBJ1-4|TRBV5-8
ASSLALGTGGTNEKLF
>TRBJ2-5|TRBV7-9
ASSRMGLAGEETQY
>TRBJ2-7|TRBV9
ASSVGSGGQGPYEQY
>TRBJ1-1|TRBV6-5
ASSYRTGGAWEAF
>TRBJ1-1|TRBV9
ASSAALGLREAF
>TRBJ2-4|TRBV12-5
ASGHPDRGLLAKNIQY
>TRBJ1-3|TRBV19
ASSIRGTGRSGSGNTIY
>TRBJ1-4|TRBV6-1
ASSEGTGEKLF
>TRBJ2-6|TRBV9
ASSSDGGGLTSGANVLT
>TRBJ2-4|TRBV19
ASSPRSLAKNIQY
>TRBJ2-2|TRBV9
ASSGQGFDTGELF
>TRBJ1-5|TRBV12-5
ASGSHRSLGDQPQH
>TRBJ2-5|TRBV20-1
SASRDSPQETQY
>TRBJ2-3|TRBV3-1/TRBV3-2
ASSQGLAGTDTQY
>TRBJ2-1|TRBV13
ASSLGGDFVNEQF
>TRBJ1-4|TRBV18
ASSPPSLQGGWLF
>TRBJ1-6|TRBV23-1
ASSQSQVGRRPLH
>TRBJ1-1|TRBV27
ASSPQTVNTEAF
>TRBJ2-2|TRBV6-5
ASRGQGFTGELF
>TRBJ1-1|TRBV6-5
ASRQGLNTEAF
>TRBJ1-2|TRBV5-6
ASSPYFLYGYT
>TRBJ2-7|TRBV5-1
ASRPRGGGVLNEQY
>TRBJ1-2|TRBV9
ASSASSWTGIYGYT
>TRBJ2-1|TRBV25-1
ASRTGTEQF
>TRBJ2-2|TRBV29-1
SVEDPGLAGPAANTGELF
>TRBJ2-7|TRBV20-1
SASDGAGRFIYEQY
>TRBJ1-5|TRBV7-9
ASSLPTGRGLHWNQPQH
>TRBJ1-1|TRBV18
ASSPEQPQGNTEAF
>TRBJ1-2|TRBV27
ASERGRKDYGYT
>TRBJ2-7|TRBV3-1/TRBV3-2
ASSQDAGVPYEQY
>TRBJ2-3|TRBV25-1
ASRPSGSTDTQY
>TRBJ2-1|TRBV21-1
ASNPLAQGGSYNEQF
>TRBJ1-1|TRBV2
ASRGDSLNTEAF
>TRBJ1-3|TRBV5-5
ASSLAGVDGNTIY
>TRBJ1-1|TRBV6-5
ASRRSYENTEAF
>TRBJ2-3|TRBV5-4
ASTTGGRTDTQY